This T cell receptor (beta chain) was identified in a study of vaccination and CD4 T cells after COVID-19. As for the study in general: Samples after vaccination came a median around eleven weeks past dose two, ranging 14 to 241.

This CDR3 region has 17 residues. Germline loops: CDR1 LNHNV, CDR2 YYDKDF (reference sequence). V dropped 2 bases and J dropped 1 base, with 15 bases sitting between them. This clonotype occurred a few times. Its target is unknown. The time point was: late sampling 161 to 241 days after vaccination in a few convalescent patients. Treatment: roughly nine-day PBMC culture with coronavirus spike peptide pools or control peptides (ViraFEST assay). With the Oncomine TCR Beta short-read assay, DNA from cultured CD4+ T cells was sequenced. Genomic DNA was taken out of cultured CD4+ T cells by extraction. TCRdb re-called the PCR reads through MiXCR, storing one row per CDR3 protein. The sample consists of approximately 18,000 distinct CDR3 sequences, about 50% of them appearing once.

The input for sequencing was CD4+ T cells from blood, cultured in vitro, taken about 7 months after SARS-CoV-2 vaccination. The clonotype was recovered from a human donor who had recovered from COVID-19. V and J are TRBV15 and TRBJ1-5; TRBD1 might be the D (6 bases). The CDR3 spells CATSRKEQGWSNQPQHF. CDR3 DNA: TGTGCCACCAGCAGAAAAGAACAGGGTTGGAGCAATCAGCCCCAGCATTTT. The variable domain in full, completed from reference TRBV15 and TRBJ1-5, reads DAMVIQNPRYQVTQFGKPVTLSCSQTLNHNVMYWYQQKSSQAPKLLFHYYDKDFNNEADTPDNFQSRRPNTSFCFLDIRSPGLGDTAMYLCATSRKEQGWSNQPQHFGDGTRLSIL.